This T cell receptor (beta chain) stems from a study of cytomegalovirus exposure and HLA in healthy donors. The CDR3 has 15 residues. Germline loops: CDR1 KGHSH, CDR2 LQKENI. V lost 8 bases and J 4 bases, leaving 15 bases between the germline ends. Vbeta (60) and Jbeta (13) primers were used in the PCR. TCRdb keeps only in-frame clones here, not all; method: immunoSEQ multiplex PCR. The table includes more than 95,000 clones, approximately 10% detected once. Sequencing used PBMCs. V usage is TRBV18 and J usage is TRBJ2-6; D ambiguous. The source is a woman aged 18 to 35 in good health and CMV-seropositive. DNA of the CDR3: TGTGCCAGCACCCCGGCAGGCCGAGGGGCCAACGTCCTGACTTTC. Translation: CASTPAGRGANVLTF.